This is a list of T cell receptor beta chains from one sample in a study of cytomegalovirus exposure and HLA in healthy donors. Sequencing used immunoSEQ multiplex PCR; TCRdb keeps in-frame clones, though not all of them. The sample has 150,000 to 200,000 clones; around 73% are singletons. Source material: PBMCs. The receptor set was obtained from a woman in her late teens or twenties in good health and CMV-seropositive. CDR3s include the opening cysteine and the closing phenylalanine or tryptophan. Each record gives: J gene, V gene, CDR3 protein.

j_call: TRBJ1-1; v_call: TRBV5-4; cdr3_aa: CASSFGGTEAFF
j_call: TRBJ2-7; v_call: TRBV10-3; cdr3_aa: CAIRDNYEQYF
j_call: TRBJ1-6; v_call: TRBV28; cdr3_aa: CASSRRQGINSPLHF
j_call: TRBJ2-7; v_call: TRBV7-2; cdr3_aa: CASSSGTGSYEQYF
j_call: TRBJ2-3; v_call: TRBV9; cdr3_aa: CASSVIAGALTDTQYF
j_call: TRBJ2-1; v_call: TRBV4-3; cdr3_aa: CASSQDGGSDEQFF
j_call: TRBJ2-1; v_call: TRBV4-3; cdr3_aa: CASSQGTEYNEQFF
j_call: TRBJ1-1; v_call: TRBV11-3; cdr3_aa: CASSREDYTEAFF
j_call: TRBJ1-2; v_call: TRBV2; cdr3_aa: CARFAGTGGLLKYGYTF
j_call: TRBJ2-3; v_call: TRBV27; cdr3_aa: CASSRGLAGGLSDVPDTQYF
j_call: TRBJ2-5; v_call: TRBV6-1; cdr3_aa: CASSEGGVIAGGPETQYF
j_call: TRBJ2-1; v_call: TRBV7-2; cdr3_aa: CASSNGGAGGTYEQFF
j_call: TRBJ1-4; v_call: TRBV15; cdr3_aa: CATSRTGTNEKLFF
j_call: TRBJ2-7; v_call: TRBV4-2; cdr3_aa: CASSQVSGSEQYF
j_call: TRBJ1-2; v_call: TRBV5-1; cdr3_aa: CASSFTQGGYTF
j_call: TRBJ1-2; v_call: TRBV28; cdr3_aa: CASSLSFRSRSGGYTF
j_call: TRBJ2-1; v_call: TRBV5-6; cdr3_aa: CASSSLAGGLQFF
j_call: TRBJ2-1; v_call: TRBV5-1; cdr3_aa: CASSPGLAGNEQFF
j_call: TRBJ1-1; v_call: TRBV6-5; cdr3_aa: CASGVQGMNTEAFF
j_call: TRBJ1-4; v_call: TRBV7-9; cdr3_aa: CASRKTALRGEKLFF
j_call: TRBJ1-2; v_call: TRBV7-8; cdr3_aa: CASSVRDSNYGYTF
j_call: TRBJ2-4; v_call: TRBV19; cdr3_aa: CASPGSGTGVAKNIQYF
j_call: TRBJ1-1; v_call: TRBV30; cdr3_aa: CAWTLDRIGHTEAFF
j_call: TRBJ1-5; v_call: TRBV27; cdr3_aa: CASSPGHLGVDQPQHF
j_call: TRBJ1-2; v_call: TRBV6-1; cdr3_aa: CASRTGRYGYTF
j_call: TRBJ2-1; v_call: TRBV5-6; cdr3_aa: CASSSELTSRDNEQFF
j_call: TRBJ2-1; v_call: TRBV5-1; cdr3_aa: CASSQKDSSYNEQFF
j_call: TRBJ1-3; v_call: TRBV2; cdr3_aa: CASRLIRGNTIYF
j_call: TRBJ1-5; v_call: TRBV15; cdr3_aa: CATSPGAGDRNRPQHF
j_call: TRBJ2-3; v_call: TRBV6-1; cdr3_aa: CASSTLNRLDTQYF
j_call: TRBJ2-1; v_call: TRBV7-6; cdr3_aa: CASSLVWTPPAEQFF
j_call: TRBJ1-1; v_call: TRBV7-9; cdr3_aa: CASSPQGENTEAFF
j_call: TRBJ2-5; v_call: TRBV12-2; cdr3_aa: CASRFLQAETQYF
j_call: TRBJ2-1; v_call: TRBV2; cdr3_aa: CASNSGGPYNEQFF
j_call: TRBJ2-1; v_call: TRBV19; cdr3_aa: CASSIGAGEGQFF
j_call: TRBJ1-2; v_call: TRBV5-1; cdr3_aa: CASSITAANYGYTF
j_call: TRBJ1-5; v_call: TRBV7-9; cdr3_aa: CASSLTGQGISQPQHF
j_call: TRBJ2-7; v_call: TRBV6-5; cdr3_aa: CASSPGGGTQLRYF
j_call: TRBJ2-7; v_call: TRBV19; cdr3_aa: CASAGTPTSEQYF
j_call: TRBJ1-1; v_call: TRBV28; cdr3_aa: CASSPGTGGKAFF
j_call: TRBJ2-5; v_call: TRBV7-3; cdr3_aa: CASSSLPQETQYF
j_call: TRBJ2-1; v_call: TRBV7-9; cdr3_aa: CASSQVAGPPYNEQFF
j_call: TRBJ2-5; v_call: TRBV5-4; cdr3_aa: CASSLERGGARETQYF
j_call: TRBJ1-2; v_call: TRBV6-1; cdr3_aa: CASSEAWVLLTPARPF